This entry concerns a single TCR beta chain. Its specificity is unknown. The data originate from a study of cytomegalovirus exposure and HLA in healthy donors. Points from the study as a whole: By a later analysis, the bulk of CMV-associated TCR beta chains appeared HLA-restricted.

The PCR used 60 Vbeta and 13 Jbeta primers. Sequencing was performed with immunoSEQ multiplex PCR; in TCRdb, only in-frame clones are kept and a portion is missing. Among some 160,000 clones, roughly 82% were seen once, and the ten largest hold 1.5% to 2%. The sequencing sample was made of PBMCs. The receptor's source is a woman in her 30s in good health and CMV-seronegative.

CDR3 sequence: CASRLVSSYNEQFF. The CDR3 DNA sequence: TGTGCCAGCCGACTAGTGAGCTCCTACAATGAGCAGTTCTTC. The V call is TRBV28, the J call TRBJ2-1; the D gene is possibly TRBD2 (6 bases). This CDR3 has 14 amino acids. Trimming stripped 8 bases from V and 0 bases from J, with 11 bases between. Germline CDR1 and CDR2: MDHEN and SYDVKM.